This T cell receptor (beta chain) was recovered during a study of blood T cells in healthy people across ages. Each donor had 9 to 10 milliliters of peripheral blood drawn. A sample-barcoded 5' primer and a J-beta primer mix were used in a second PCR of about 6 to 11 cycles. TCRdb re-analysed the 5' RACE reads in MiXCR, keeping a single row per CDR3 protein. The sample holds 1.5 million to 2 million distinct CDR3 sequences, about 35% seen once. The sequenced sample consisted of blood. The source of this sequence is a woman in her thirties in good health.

DNA for the CDR3: TGTGCCAGCAGCGGTGACAGGTTCAATGAGCAGTTCTTC. It is translated as CASSGDRFNEQFF. The chain recombines TRBV9 with TRBJ2-1, with D maybe TRBD1 (6 bases). Trimming removed 3 bases from V and 6 bases from J, with 10 bases in between. This CDR3 contains 13 residues. Germline loops: CDR1 SGDLS, CDR2 YYNGEE.